Listed below are T cell receptor beta chains from one sample, sequenced in a study of long-term antiretroviral therapy in people with HIV. Produced via immunoSEQ multiplex PCR; TCRdb's table is partial and in-frame only. The sample comprises some 20,000 clones, 60% to 80% of which are singletons, and under 14% rests with the top ten. The material sequenced was unsorted PBMCs, taken 2.3 years after starting antiretroviral therapy. These receptor sequences come from a woman in her forties with HIV. The CDR3 runs from the conserved cysteine through the conserved F or W. A D gene is named only where the DNA matches it firmly. Size is stated for part of the rows, as once, few or many counts, or as a class when the clone is expanded.

clone_size j_call d_call v_call cdr3_aa cdr3_nt
- TRBJ2-1 TRBD2 TRBV30 CAWSTSGGEQFF TGTGCCTGGAGCACCAGCGGGGGTGAGCAGTTCTTC
- TRBJ2-6 TRBD2 TRBV4-1 CASSPGGGGVANVLTF TGCGCCAGCAGCCCGGGGGGGGGCGGGGTAGCCAACGTCCTGACTTTC
few TRBJ2-1 TRBD1 TRBV7-9 CASGDRETWGGNEQFF TGTGCCAGCGGGGACAGGGAGACCTGGGGTGGCAATGAGCAGTTCTTC
- TRBJ1-2 - TRBV4-2 CASSQDPEGQRGYGYTF TGTGCCAGCAGCCAAGATCCGGAAGGGCAAAGGGGGTATGGCTACACCTTC
- TRBJ2-7 TRBD1 TRBV18 CASSPGTGSYEQYF TGTGCCAGCTCACCCGGGACAGGCAGCTACGAGCAGTACTTC
- TRBJ2-1 TRBD2 TRBV11-2 CASSITSGGWNEQFF TGTGCCAGCAGCATCACTAGCGGGGGGTGGAATGAGCAGTTCTTC
few TRBJ2-7 - TRBV7-9 CASSPGNQYEQYF TGTGCCAGCAGCCCAGGCAACCAGTACGAGCAGTACTTC
- TRBJ2-3 - TRBV7-2 CASSSRTKDTQYF TGTGCCAGCAGCTCCCGGACGAAAGATACGCAGTATTTT
- TRBJ2-3 - TRBV5-5 CASSSRGALYTDTQYF TGTGCCAGCAGCTCCCGGGGCGCATTATACACAGATACGCAGTATTTT
- TRBJ2-7 TRBD1 TRBV10-3 CAISPQRTGVSYEQYF TGTGCCATCAGTCCCCAGAGGACAGGGGTCTCCTACGAGCAGTACTTC
- TRBJ2-7 TRBD1 TRBV2 CASSENRGSYEQYF TGTGCCAGCAGTGAAAACAGGGGCTCCTACGAGCAGTACTTC
- TRBJ2-5 TRBD2 TRBV14 CASSRLGLAGVETQYF TGTGCCAGCAGCCGATTAGGACTAGCGGGAGTAGAGACCCAGTACTTC
- TRBJ2-1 TRBD1 TRBV4-3 CASSPAGTGFSQFF TGCGCCAGCAGCCCCGCCGGGACAGGGTTCTCGCAGTTCTTC
once TRBJ1-4 - TRBV6-1 CASSGRGAENEKLFF TGTGCCAGCAGTGGGAGGGGGGCCGAGAATGAAAAACTGTTTTTT
few TRBJ2-1 - TRBV27 CASSSDSYNEQFF TGTGCCAGCAGTTCCGATTCCTACAATGAGCAGTTCTTC
- TRBJ2-3 - TRBV7-2 CASSLVGLAGLTDTQYF TGTGCCAGCAGCTTAGTCGGGCTAGCCGGATTGACAGATACGCAGTATTTT
- TRBJ1-2 - TRBV6-6 CASSYSISGRGVGYTF TGTGCCAGCAGTTACTCTATTTCCGGCAGGGGAGTAGGCTACACCTTC
few TRBJ1-1 - TRBV7-9 CASSLESRLGNTEAFF TGTGCCAGCAGCTTAGAGTCCAGGCTGGGGAACACTGAAGCTTTCTTT
- TRBJ2-1 - TRBV11-3 CASSKSRAPYNEQFF TGTGCCAGCAGCAAAAGTAGGGCCCCATACAATGAGCAGTTCTTC
- TRBJ2-3 - TRBV10-1 CASSGGVGDTQYF TGCGCCAGCAGTGGGGGGGTTGGGGATACGCAGTATTTT
few TRBJ1-5 - TRBV6-1 CASSQLTNQPQHF TGTGCCAGCAGTCAACTGACAAATCAGCCCCAGCATTTT
- TRBJ2-5 - TRBV7-9 CASSLTTGTGAQYF TGTGCCAGCAGCTTAACTACAGGGACGGGGGCCCAGTACTTC
- TRBJ2-7 - TRBV7-2 CASAALNPYEQYF TGTGCCAGCGCCGCCCTTAATCCCTACGAGCAGTACTTC
- TRBJ1-3 - TRBV10-3 CAISHPAGQDTIYF TGTGCCATCAGTCACCCCGCCGGTCAGGACACCATATATTTT
- TRBJ1-2 TRBD1 TRBV7-2 CASSRDRDNGYTF TGTGCCAGCAGCCGGGACAGGGACAATGGCTACACCTTC
- TRBJ2-2 TRBD1 TRBV7-9 CASSLPGQGSTGELFF TGTGCCAGCAGCCTACCGGGACAGGGAAGCACCGGGGAGCTGTTTTTT
few TRBJ2-7 - TRBV6-1 CASRVESSYEQYF TGTGCCAGCAGGGTCGAAAGCTCCTACGAGCAGTACTTC